The 25 T cell receptor beta chains given below trace back to one sample, sequenced in a study of CD8 T cells in ankylosing spondylitis. TCRdb re-called the 5' RACE reads through MiXCR, storing one row per CDR3 protein. The sample includes some 180,000 distinct CDR3 sequences, 15% to 20% of them seen just once. Sequencing was performed on blood, either unsorted or a sorted T cell fraction (not recorded which). All receptors derive from a male donor aged 5 to 30 with ankylosing spondylitis or in good health (not recorded which).

This clonotype was counted at least ten times. The chain carries TRBV9 and TRBJ2-7; 7 bases line up with TRBD2. The CDR3 runs to 14 residues. Losses at the gene ends were 0 bases for V and 2 bases for J; bases not matched to a gene: 2. Per the germline V gene, CDR1 is SGDLS and CDR2 is YYNGEE. CDR3 bases: TGTGCCAGCAGCGTAGGCGGGGGAGCCTACGAGCAGTACTTC. It yields the protein CASSVGGGAYEQYF.

In its sample, this clonotype was seen many times. The rearrangement joins TRBV5-1 to TRBJ1-1, with D possibly TRBD1 on 5 matching bases. The CDR3 covers 15 residues. V was pared by 0 bases and J by 1 base, with 10 bases between. Per germline, CDR1 SGHRS and CDR2 YFSETQ. CDR3 amino acids: CASSLEGRENTEAFF. CDR3 DNA: TGCGCCAGCAGCTTGGAAGGCAGGGAGAACACTGAAGCTTTCTTT. The variable domain in full, completed from reference TRBV5-1 and TRBJ1-1, reads KAGVTQTPRYLIKTRGQQVTLSCSPISGHRSVSWYQQTPGQGLQFLFEYFSETQRNKGNFPGRFSGRQFSNSRSEMNVSTLELGDSALYLCASSLEGRENTEAFFGQGTRLTVV.

This clonotype was found many times. At one end, the junction sequence differs from germline, possibly due to a read error. The V call is TRBV5-4, the J call TRBJ2-1; unclear D gene. CDR3 length equals 14 residues. Germline CDR1 is SGHNT and CDR2 is YYREEE (reference sequence). DNA of the CDR3: TGCGCCAGCAGCTTGGATACCTCCTACAATGAGCAGTTCTTC. It is translated as CASSLDTSYNEQFF. Using reference TRBV5-4 and TRBJ2-1 for the parts outside the CDR3, the full variable domain is ETGVTQSPTHLIKTRGQQVTLRCSSQSGHNTVSWYQQALGQGPQFIFQYYREEENGRGNFPPRFSGLQFPNYSSELNVNALELDDSALYLCASSLDTSYNEQFFGPGTRLTVL.

V and J are TRBV29-1 and TRBJ2-3; the D gene is possibly TRBD2 (5 bases). The CDR3 totals 13 residues. CDR1 is SQVTM and CDR2 is ANQGSEA in the germline V gene. With 3 bases removed from V and 4 bases from J, the gap between germline ends came to 11 bases. CDR3 sequence: CSVDRTGSDTQYF. CDR3 coding DNA: TGCAGCGTTGATCGGACTGGATCAGATACGCAGTATTTT.

The chain recombines TRBV2 with TRBJ2-3; 10 bases align to TRBD1. V gave up 6 bases and J gave up 10 bases; unmatched junction bases: 10. This CDR3 has 14 amino acids. CDR1 and CDR2 from the germline V gene are SNHLY and FYNNEI. This CDR3 reads CASRPRGGQGAQYF. As DNA, the CDR3 is TGTGCCAGCAGGCCAAGGGGTGGACAGGGGGCGCAGTATTTT.

This clonotype was found many times. The V gene is TRBV11-2, the J gene TRBJ2-2; D not certain. Germline V lookup: CDR1 SGHAT, CDR2 FQNNGV. This CDR3 has 12 amino acids. V was clipped by 5 bases and J by 4 bases, with 5 bases between them. CDR3: CASSESTGELFF. As DNA, the CDR3 is TGTGCCAGCAGCGAAAGCACCGGGGAGCTGTTTTTT.

This chain links TRBV10-2 with TRBJ2-7, with no clear D. The ends were cut back, 3 bases at V and 2 bases at J, with 5 bases in the middle. This CDR3 has 12 amino acids. Per germline, CDR1 WSHSY and CDR2 SAAADI. The CDR3 sequence is CASSDLTYEQYV. The DNA for the CDR3 is TGCGCCAGCAGTGATTTAACCTACGAGCAGTACGTC.

This clonotype has at least ten counts. The V gene is TRBV12-3 or TRBV12-4, the J gene TRBJ2-5, with D perhaps TRBD1 or TRBD2 (5 bases each). The germline V and J ends were trimmed by 8 bases and 8 bases, with 18 bases remaining between them. This CDR3 has 13 amino acids. The CDR3 is CASRDGVLETQYF. CDR3 sequence (DNA): TGTGCCAGCCGGGACGGGGTTCTCGAAACCCAGTACTTC.

On this clonotype itself: Relative to the germline gene, one junction end is altered; a read error may explain this. The rearrangement uses TRBV20-1 and TRBJ2-7; maybe TRBD2 (7 bases). Germline CDR1 and CDR2: DFQATT and SNEGSKA (reference sequence). The CDR3 has 13 amino acids. The CDR3 protein is CSAMGGGQLERYF. CDR3 nucleotide sequence: TGCAGTGCTATGGGAGGGGGACAACTCGAGCGGTACTTC.

This clonotype was found many times. The chain links TRBV5-1 to TRBJ2-2; 8 bases line up with TRBD2. Germline assignment: CDR1 SGHRS and CDR2 YFSETQ. The CDR3 runs 17 residues. With V trimmed by 4 bases and J by 1 base, 9 bases remained unmatched. The CDR3 sequence is CASSIRIAGQNTGELFF. In DNA form, the CDR3 reads TGCGCCAGCAGCATCCGGATAGCGGGGCAGAACACCGGGGAGCTGTTTTTT.

The chain joins TRBV19 to TRBJ2-5, with D perhaps assigned TRBD1 or TRBD2 (7 bases each). The ends were cut back, 3 bases at V and 5 bases at J, with 16 bases in the middle. Germline assignment: CDR1 LNHDA and CDR2 SQIVND (reference sequence). This CDR3 has 15 amino acids. The CDR3 loop is CASSIAAGGEETQYF. The CDR3 region has the DNA TGTGCCAGTAGTATCGCGGCAGGGGGGGAGGAGACCCAGTACTTC.

The chain recombines TRBV18 with TRBJ1-3; D unclear. Germline CDR1 reads KGHSH; CDR2 reads LQKENI. This CDR3 is built from 14 residues. V lost 3 bases, J lost 9 bases, and 15 bases lay in between. The DNA for the CDR3 is TGTGCCAGCTCACCCGACACGGATCGTGGCACCATATATTTT. Its protein is CASSPDTDRGTIYF. Full variable domain (rest looked up from reference TRBV18 and TRBJ1-3): NAGVMQNPRHLVRRRGQEARLRCSPMKGHSHVYWYRQLPEEGLKFMVYLQKENIIDESGMPKERFSAEFPKEGPSILRIQQVVRGDSAAYFCASSPDTDRGTIYFGEGSWLTVV.

This clonotype has a handful of counts. The V call is TRBV20-1, the J call TRBJ2-5; 10 bases fit TRBD2. The germline V gene encodes CDR1 DFQATT and CDR2 SNEGSKA (reference sequence). J gave up 5 bases and V 1 base, and 7 bases lay outside the gene matches. This CDR3 has 15 amino acids. The CDR3 coding sequence is TGCAGTGCTAGAGCTGGGAGCGGGAGGGCGGAGACCCAGTACTTC. Its translation is CSARAGSGRAETQYF.

The chain recombines TRBV11-2 with TRBJ2-1, with a possible D match to TRBD2 (5 bases). Germline V lookup: CDR1 SGHAT, CDR2 FQNNGV. V was shortened by 4 bases and J by 4 bases, with 11 bases between the two germline ends. This CDR3 region has 14 residues. For the CDR3, the DNA is TGTGCCAGCAGCTCAGTGCGGAGGTACAATGAGCAGTTCTTC. It yields the protein CASSSVRRYNEQFF. Full variable domain (rest looked up from reference TRBV11-2 and TRBJ2-1): EAGVAQSPRYKIIEKRQSVAFWCNPISGHATLYWYQQILGQGPKLLIQFQNNGVVDDSQLPKDRFSAERLKGVDSTLKIQPAKLEDSAVYLCASSSVRRYNEQFFGPGTRLTVL.

This clonotype was seen many times. The CDR3 DNA sequence: TGTGCCAGCAGCCAGGACAGGGGGGATGAGCAGTTCTTC. Protein sequence: CASSQDRGDEQFF. The chain links TRBV12-3 or TRBV12-4 to TRBJ2-1; the match to TRBD1 covers 10 bases. This CDR3 has 13 amino acids. V lost 6 bases, J lost 8 bases, and 4 bases stayed unmatched.

The chain couples TRBV20-1 to TRBJ2-1, with TRBD1 matching over 7 bases. The CDR3 is made up of 12 amino acids. With V trimmed by 4 bases and J by 8 bases, 5 bases remained unmatched. Germline CDR1 is DFQATT and CDR2 is SNEGSKA (reference sequence). CDR3 sequence: CSATTGIDEQFF. CDR3 nucleotide sequence: TGCAGTGCTACGACAGGGATCGATGAGCAGTTCTTC.

The table lists this clonotype with many counts. This rearrangement joins TRBV20-1 to TRBJ2-1; 7 bases are shared with TRBD2. This CDR3 is 14 amino acids long. The germline gives CDR1 DFQATT, CDR2 SNEGSKA (reference sequence). J gave up 3 bases and V 3 bases, and 5 bases lay outside the gene matches. The CDR3 DNA is TGCAGTGCTAGGGGGGGGGAGAGCTACAATGAGCAGTTCTTC. Protein product: CSARGGESYNEQFF.

This clonotype was seen repeatedly, ten times or more. The chain employs TRBV12-5 and TRBJ2-5; D ambiguous. There are 13 residues in the CDR3. The V gene's germline CDR1 is LGHNT and CDR2 FRNRAP. V was pared by 2 bases and J by 4 bases, with 8 bases between. The CDR3 bases are TGTGCTAGTGGTTTGAGGCGTGGAGAGACCCAGTACTTC. Its protein product is CASGLRRGETQYF.

In its sample, this clonotype was seen many times. The rearrangement uses TRBV12-3 or TRBV12-4 and TRBJ2-5; TRBD1 aligns across 8 bases. The CDR3 has 12 amino acids. The trim removed 6 bases at V and 9 bases at J, leaving 6 bases unmatched. CDR3 region: CASSLTGAAQYF. CDR3 sequence (DNA): TGTGCCAGCAGCCTGACAGGGGCGGCCCAGTACTTC.

This clonotype was recorded many times. In nucleotides, the CDR3 is TGTGCCAGCAGCTTAAGTCGGAGGGGCGTTATTTCCTACGAGCAGTACGTC. As protein: CASSLSRRGVISYEQYV. V is TRBV7-8 and J is TRBJ2-7; a weak D match, TRBD2 (6 bases). CDR3 length: 17 residues. Germline CDR1 and CDR2: SGHVS and FQNEAQ. The V end was cut by 2 bases, the J end by 1 base, with 18 bases between.

This clonotype has ten or more counts. The chain joins TRBV7-2 to TRBJ2-1, with D hard to call. Germline CDR1 and CDR2: SGHTA and FQGNSA. CDR3 length: 15 residues. V was pared by 4 bases and J by 9 bases, with 19 bases between. In nucleotides, the CDR3 is TGTGCCAGCAGCTCCTGGGTTGAAGACTTAGGTGAGCAGTTCTTC. Translating it yields CASSSWVEDLGEQFF.

The J gene is TRBJ2-7, the V gene TRBV5-6, with D possibly TRBD1 on 5 matching bases. This CDR3 region has 14 residues. The germline V gene encodes CDR1 SGHDT and CDR2 YYEEEE. Trimming removed 0 bases at V and 2 bases at J, with 9 bases between. CDR3 in amino acids: CASSLDPGTYEQYF. DNA of the CDR3: TGTGCCAGCAGCTTGGACCCAGGGACCTACGAGCAGTACTTC.

This clonotype showed up many times. The chain couples TRBV25-1 to TRBJ2-5; 12 bases are a match to TRBD1. The germline CDR1 and CDR2 sequences are MGHDK and SYGVNS. Germline trimming cut 2 bases from V and 4 bases from J; bases unmatched to any gene: 11. This CDR3 region has 18 residues. CDR3: CASSEGRSGTGGLETQYF. The CDR3, as DNA: TGTGCCAGCAGTGAAGGACGGTCCGGGACAGGGGGCTTAGAGACCCAGTACTTC.

This clonotype was detected many times. This sequence joins TRBV29-1 and TRBJ2-1, with D perhaps being TRBD1 or TRBD2 (5 bases each). CDR1 is SQVTM, CDR2 ANQGSEA, per germline. The length of the CDR3 is 18 residues. V was trimmed by 0 bases and J by 7 bases, leaving 25 bases between them. CDR3 protein: CSVEDLEGSPTTQNEQFF. As DNA, the CDR3 is TGCAGCGTTGAAGATCTTGAGGGGTCTCCCACAACGCAGAATGAGCAGTTCTTC.

This clonotype was counted ten times or more. V gene TRBV19 combines with J gene TRBJ2-5; TRBD2 is a possible D gene (6 bases). The V and J ends lost 7 bases and 3 bases respectively, with 12 bases between them. The CDR3 length is 13 residues. Germline-derived CDR1 and CDR2 are LNHDA and SQIVND (reference sequence). The CDR3 sequence is CASMPREEETQYF. For the CDR3, the DNA is TGTGCCAGTATGCCCAGGGAGGAAGAGACCCAGTACTTC.